What follows are 21 T cell receptor beta chains derived from one specimen sequenced in a study of T-cell memory formation after mild COVID-19. MiXCR, run by TCRdb on the 5' RACE reads, gives a single entry per CDR3 protein. The sample lists some 350,000 distinct CDR3 sequences, 15% to 20% seen once, with around 22% in the top ten. The sample taken for sequencing was PBMCs or a T cell subset sorted from them (not recorded which). The receptors originated from a young man who had mild COVID-19 (a few samples of this study predate the infection). Cell type and time point are not known.

The chain employs TRBV14 and TRBJ2-1, with 8 nucleotides matching TRBD1. The CDR3 consists of 16 residues. Looked up from germline, CDR1 is SGHDN and CDR2 is FVKESK. V dropped 5 bases and J dropped 1; count of bases not matched to a gene: 7. The CDR3 sequence: CASSSSGGESYNEQFF. DNA for the CDR3: TGTGCCAGCAGCTCGTCAGGGGGCGAGTCCTACAATGAGCAGTTCTTC.

This clonotype was observed a few times. This chain joins TRBV7-2 and TRBJ2-5; TRBD2 matches 10 bases. V was clipped by 3 bases and J by 2 bases; unmatched bases: 6. This CDR3 spans 16 amino acids. CDR1 and CDR2 (germline): SGHTA, FQGNSA. The CDR3 loop reads CASSFHSGGKQETQYF. The CDR3 DNA sequence: TGTGCCAGCAGCTTTCATAGCGGGGGGAAACAAGAGACCCAGTACTTC.

This clonotype was seen only once. CDR3 region: CASSGLSTDTQYF. In nucleotides, the CDR3 is TGTGCCAGCAGTGGACTGAGCACAGATACGCAGTATTTT. The rearrangement links TRBV2 to TRBJ2-3; D remains unclear. V lost 4 bases, J lost 0 bases, and 5 bases lay in between. CDR3 length: 13 amino acids. In germline, CDR1 is SNHLY, CDR2 FYNNEI. Looking up the rest from reference TRBV2 and TRBJ2-3 gives the full variable domain: EPEVTQTPSHQVTQMGQEVILRCVPISNHLYFYWYRQILGQKVEFLVSFYNNEISEKSEIFDDQFSVERPDGSNFTLKIRSTKLEDSAMYFCASSGLSTDTQYFGPGTRLTVL.

This clonotype came up a few times. V is TRBV28 and J is TRBJ2-7; no clear D. Germline CDR1 is MDHEN and CDR2 is SYDVKM. This CDR3 region has 13 residues. The V gene lost 8 bases and the J gene lost 0 bases, with 11 bases spanning the gap. CDR3 DNA sequence: TGTGCCAGCGCAAGGATAAGCTCCTACGAGCAGTACGTC. Protein sequence: CASARISSYEQYV.

The chain employs TRBV5-1 and TRBJ1-1, with D perhaps matching TRBD1 (5 bases). Germline V CDR1 and CDR2: SGHRS, YFSETQ. Trimming stripped 6 bases from V and 5 bases from J, with 20 bases between. The CDR3 totals 15 residues. CDR3: CASIPTDGGGTEAFF. The CDR3 coding sequence is TGCGCCAGCATACCTACTGATGGGGGAGGGACTGAAGCTTTCTTT.

This clonotype was picked up one time. A much larger clone is a single base away; this may be a read error. The rearrangement uses TRBV7-8 and TRBJ2-1, with D perhaps TRBD2 (5 bases). This CDR3 contains 13 residues. V was cut by 1 base and J by 6 bases, with 7 bases left in between. CDR1 is SGHVS, CDR2 FQNEAQ, per germline. In DNA, the CDR3 is TGTGCCAGCAGCTTAGGGACTTGCAATGAGCAGTTCTTC. Amino acids: CASSLGTCNEQFF.

The rearrangement links TRBV24-1 to TRBJ1-2; TRBD1 aligns across 9 bases. The CDR3 is 17 residues long. Germline CDR1 KGHDR, CDR2 SFDVKD. The J segment lost 3 bases and the V segment lost 9 bases, leaving 16 bases of the junction unmatched. The CDR3: CATRTGLGTGFYYGYTF. Written as DNA, the CDR3 is TGTGCCACCCGCACGGGACTGGGGACAGGGTTTTACTATGGCTACACCTTC.

This clonotype was seen a few times. J is TRBJ1-1 and V is TRBV27, with 7 positions matching TRBD1. The germline CDR1 and CDR2 sequences are MNHEY and SMNVEV (reference sequence). The CDR3 length is 15 residues. The trim removed 3 bases at V and 3 bases at J, leaving 7 bases unmatched. The CDR3 spells CASSLTGTSYTEAFF. The CDR3 nucleotides read TGTGCCAGCAGTTTGACAGGGACCTCTTACACTGAAGCTTTCTTT.

The CDR3 spells CASSWTVYNEQFF. The CDR3 DNA follows: TGTGCCAGCAGCTGGACAGTCTACAATGAGCAGTTCTTC. The V and J genes are TRBV3-1 and TRBJ2-1, with a possible D match to TRBD1 (6 bases). The CDR3 consists of 13 residues. CDR1 is LGHDT and CDR2 is YNNKEL in the germline V gene (reference sequence). Trimming left V 5 bases short and J 3 bases short, with 8 bases between.

This clonotype appeared many times. J is TRBJ2-1 and V is TRBV7-2, with a weak D call TRBD2 (7 bases). The CDR3 runs to 16 residues. Trimming left V 0 bases short and J 7 bases short, with 16 bases between. CDR1 is SGHTA and CDR2 is FQGNSA in the germline V gene. DNA of the CDR3: TGTGCCAGCAGCTTAGCGTTGAGGGGGGGAGCAAATGAGCAGTTCTTC. Its translation is CASSLALRGGANEQFF.

This clonotype showed up just a few times. The V gene is TRBV6-2 or TRBV6-3, the J gene TRBJ1-5; D gene unclear. The CDR3 runs 14 residues. Trimming cost V 3 bases and J 1 base, with 7 bases left between them. The V gene's germline CDR1 is MNHEY and CDR2 SVGEGT. The CDR3 nucleotides read TGTGCCAGCAGTTATGGGGAGAGCAATCAGCCCCAGCATTTT. Translation: CASSYGESNQPQHF.

The V call is TRBV28, the J call TRBJ2-2, with 12 nucleotides matching TRBD1. Losses at the gene ends were 5 bases for V and 7 bases for J; bases not matched to a gene: 5. The CDR3 sequence is 15 residues long. Germline CDR1 and CDR2: MDHEN and SYDVKM. The chain's CDR3 is CASSPGQGAIGELFF. CDR3 sequence (DNA): TGTGCCAGCAGTCCGGGACAGGGGGCAATCGGGGAGCTGTTTTTT.

CDR3 in amino acids: CSAIGLGSYEQYV. In nucleotides, the CDR3 is TGCAGCGCCATCGGGTTAGGATCCTACGAGCAGTACGTC. The chain couples TRBV29-1 to TRBJ2-7; unclear D gene. V dropped 7 bases and J dropped 1 base, with 14 bases sitting between them. Germline V gene sequence: CDR1 SQVTM, CDR2 ANQGSEA. This CDR3 has 13 amino acids.

This clonotype was counted ten times or more. The J gene is TRBJ1-1, the V gene TRBV5-1; tentatively, D is TRBD1 (5 bases). Trimming pared 5 bases from V and 0 bases from J, leaving 14 bases between. This CDR3 has 15 residues. Germline V gives CDR1 SGHRS, CDR2 YFSETQ. The CDR3 coding sequence is TGCGCCAGCAGTCCTTGGGGGGGAGTGAACACTGAAGCTTTCTTT. Protein sequence: CASSPWGGVNTEAFF. Full variable domain (missing parts from reference TRBV5-1 and TRBJ1-1): KAGVTQTPRYLIKTRGQQVTLSCSPISGHRSVSWYQQTPGQGLQFLFEYFSETQRNKGNFPGRFSGRQFSNSRSEMNVSTLELGDSALYLCASSPWGGVNTEAFFGQGTRLTVV.

This clonotype has more than one count but fewer than ten. This rearrangement joins TRBV28 to TRBJ2-7; D possibly matches TRBD1 or TRBD2 (6 bases each). CDR1 and CDR2 from the germline V gene are MDHEN and SYDVKM. V lost 8 bases and J lost 2, with 16 bases in between. The CDR3 sequence is 14 residues long. CDR3 residues: CASREGGATYEQYV. CDR3 in DNA: TGTGCCAGCCGCGAGGGGGGAGCGACCTACGAGCAGTACGTC.

This clonotype was detected a few times. CDR3 coding DNA: TGTGCCAGCAGCGTTTACGGACAGGGAACAGATACGCAGTATTTT. The encoded protein is CASSVYGQGTDTQYF. The V and J genes are TRBV9 and TRBJ2-3, with TRBD1 identical over 8 bases. V shed 2 bases and J 3 bases; nucleotides not matched to a gene: 5. The CDR3 has 15 amino acids. Germline loops: CDR1 SGDLS, CDR2 YYNGEE.

At least ten counts were recorded for this clonotype. The CDR3 bases are TGCAGTGCTAGCCTAGCGGGCAGGGTAGGGAATGAGCAGTTCTTC. Translated: CSASLAGRVGNEQFF. V and J are TRBV20-1 and TRBJ2-1; 8 bases agree with TRBD2. The CDR3 consists of 15 residues. CDR1 is DFQATT, CDR2 SNEGSKA, per germline (reference sequence). V lost 3 bases, J lost 7 bases, and 11 bases stayed unmatched.

This clonotype has just a few counts. This rearrangement joins TRBV20-1 to TRBJ1-2; D uncertain. V dropped 5 bases and J dropped 1 base, with 8 bases sitting between them. Germline V gives CDR1 DFQATT, CDR2 SNEGSKA (reference sequence). This CDR3 spans 12 amino acids. The CDR3 DNA reads as TGCAGTGCTCCCGGGGTTAACTATGGCTACACCTTC. Amino acid sequence: CSAPGVNYGYTF.

The chain has TRBV11-2 and TRBJ2-1; the D gene could be TRBD1 or TRBD2 (6 bases each). The germline V gene encodes CDR1 SGHAT and CDR2 FQNNGV. The CDR3 consists of 14 residues. Trimming left V 6 bases short and J 8 bases short, with 17 bases between. Here the CDR3 DNA reads TGTGCCAGCAGTTCCCGAGTGGGGGGCGATGAGCAGTTCTTC. This gives the protein CASSSRVGGDEQFF.

This clonotype occurred a few times. The chain joins TRBV7-2 to TRBJ2-7; D possibly uses TRBD1 or TRBD2 (6 bases each). CDR1 is SGHTA, CDR2 FQGNSA, per germline. This CDR3 is built from 14 residues. Trimming shortened V by 5 bases and J by 2 bases, and 13 bases separated the two germline ends. CDR3 DNA sequence: TGTGCCAGCAGCCGGGGGCGGGGAACCTACGAGCAGTACTTC. It yields the protein CASSRGRGTYEQYF.

The chain employs TRBV4-1 and TRBJ2-7, with 7 bases lining up with TRBD2. There are 14 residues in the CDR3. The germline CDR1 and CDR2 sequences are MGHRA and YSYEKL. V lost 4 bases, J lost 2 bases, and 5 bases stayed unmatched. The CDR3 is CASSRGSMTYEQYF. CDR3 in DNA: TGCGCCAGCAGCCGCGGGAGCATGACCTACGAGCAGTACTTC.